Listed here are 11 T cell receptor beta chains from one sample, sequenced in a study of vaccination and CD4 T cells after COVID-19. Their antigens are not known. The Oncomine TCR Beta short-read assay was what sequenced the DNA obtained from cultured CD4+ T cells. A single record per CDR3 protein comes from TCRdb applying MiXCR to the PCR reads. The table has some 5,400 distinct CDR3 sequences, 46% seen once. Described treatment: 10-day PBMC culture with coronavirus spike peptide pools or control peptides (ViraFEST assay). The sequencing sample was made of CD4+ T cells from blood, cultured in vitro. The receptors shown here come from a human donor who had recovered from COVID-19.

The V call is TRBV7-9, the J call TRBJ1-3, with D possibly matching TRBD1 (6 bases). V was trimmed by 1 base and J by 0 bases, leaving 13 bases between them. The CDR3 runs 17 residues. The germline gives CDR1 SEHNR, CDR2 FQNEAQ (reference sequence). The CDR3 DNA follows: TGTGCCAGCAGCTTAGGGCGGACAGTACTCTCTGGAAACACCATATATTTT. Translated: CASSLGRTVLSGNTIYF.

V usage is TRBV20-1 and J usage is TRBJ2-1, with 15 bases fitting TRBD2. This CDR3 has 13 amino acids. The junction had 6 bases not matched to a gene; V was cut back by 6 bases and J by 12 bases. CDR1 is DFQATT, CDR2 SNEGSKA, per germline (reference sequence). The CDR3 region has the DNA TGCAGTGCCTGGACTAGCGGGAGGGTCGGGCAGTTCTTC. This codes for CSAWTSGRVGQFF.

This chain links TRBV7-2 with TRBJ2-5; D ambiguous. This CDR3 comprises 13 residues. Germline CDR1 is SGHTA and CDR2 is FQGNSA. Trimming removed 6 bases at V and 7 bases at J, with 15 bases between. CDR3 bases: TGTGCCAGCAGGTTTAGGAATGTTGGGACCCAGTACTTC. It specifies CASRFRNVGTQYF.

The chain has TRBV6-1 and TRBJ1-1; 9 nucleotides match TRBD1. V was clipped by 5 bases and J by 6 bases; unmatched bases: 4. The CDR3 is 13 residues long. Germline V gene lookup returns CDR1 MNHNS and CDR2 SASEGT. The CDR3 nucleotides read TGTGCCAGCAGTCCTGGGACAGGGCCTGAAGCTTTCTTT. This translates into CASSPGTGPEAFF.

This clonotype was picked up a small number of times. For the CDR3, the DNA is TGCGCCAGCAGCGATCAGGGGCATGAGCAGTTCTTC. This codes for CASSDQGHEQFF. The chain has TRBV5-1 and TRBJ2-1; D is perhaps TRBD1 (6 bases). Trimming took 4 bases from V and 8 from J, leaving 10 bases between them. This CDR3 spans 12 amino acids. Germline assignment: CDR1 SGHRS and CDR2 YFSETQ.

The CDR3 is CASGGTGTVETQYF. The CDR3 nucleotides read TGTGCCAGCGGAGGGACAGGGACGGTCGAGACCCAGTACTTC. The chain recombines TRBV12-3 or TRBV12-4 with TRBJ2-5, with 9 bases fitting TRBD1. With V trimmed by 8 bases and J by 5 bases, 9 bases remained unmatched. This CDR3 spans 14 amino acids.

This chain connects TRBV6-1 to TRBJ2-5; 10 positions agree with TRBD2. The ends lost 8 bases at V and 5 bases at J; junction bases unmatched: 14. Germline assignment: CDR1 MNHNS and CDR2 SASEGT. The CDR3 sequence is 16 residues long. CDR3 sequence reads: CASGKRLAGYQETQYF. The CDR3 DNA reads TGTGCCAGCGGAAAACGACTAGCGGGTTATCAGGAGACCCAGTACTTC.

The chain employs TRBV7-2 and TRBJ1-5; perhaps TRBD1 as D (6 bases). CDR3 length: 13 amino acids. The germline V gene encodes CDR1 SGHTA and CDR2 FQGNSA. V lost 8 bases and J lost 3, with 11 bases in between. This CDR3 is CASSGAINQPQHF. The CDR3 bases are TGTGCCAGCTCGGGGGCGATCAATCAGCCCCAGCATTTT. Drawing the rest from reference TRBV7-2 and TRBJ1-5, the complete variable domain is GAGVSQSPSNKVTEKGKDVELRCDPISGHTALYWYRQSLGQGLEFLIYFQGNSAPDKSGLPSDRFSAERTGGSVSTLTIQRTQQEDSAVYLCASSGAINQPQHFGDGTRLSIL.

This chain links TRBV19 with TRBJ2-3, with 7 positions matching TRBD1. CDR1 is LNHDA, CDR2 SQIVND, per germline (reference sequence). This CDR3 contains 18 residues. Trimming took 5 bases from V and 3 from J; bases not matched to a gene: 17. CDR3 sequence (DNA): TGTGCCAGTAGTTCCCATGACAGGGTACCCCAAAGTACAGATACGCAGTATTTT. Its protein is CASSSHDRVPQSTDTQYF.

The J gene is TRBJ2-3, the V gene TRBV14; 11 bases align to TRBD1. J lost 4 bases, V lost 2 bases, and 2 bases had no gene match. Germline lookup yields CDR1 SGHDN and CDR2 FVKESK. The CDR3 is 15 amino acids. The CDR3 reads CASSQRTGGADTQYF. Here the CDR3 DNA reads TGTGCCAGCAGCCAAAGGACAGGGGGCGCAGATACGCAGTATTTT.

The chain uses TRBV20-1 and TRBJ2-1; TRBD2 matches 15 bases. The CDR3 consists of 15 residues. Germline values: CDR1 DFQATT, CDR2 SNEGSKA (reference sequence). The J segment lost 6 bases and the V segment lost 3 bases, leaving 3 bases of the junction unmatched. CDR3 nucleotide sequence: TGCAGTGCTAGGGAGGGACTAGCGGGGGGCAATGAGCAGTTCTTC. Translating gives CSAREGLAGGNEQFF.